These T cell receptor beta chains were read from a single sample in a study of T cells after yellow fever vaccination. TCRdb re-called the 5' RACE reads through MiXCR, storing one row per CDR3 protein. The sample lists 150,000 to 200,000 distinct CDR3 sequences, over 7% occurring once. The sequences come from CD8+ T cells sorted from PBMCs, collected 45 days after the yellow fever booster vaccination. Source of these receptors: a man younger than 35 who received the YFV17D yellow fever vaccine. CDR3s include the opening cysteine and the closing phenylalanine or tryptophan. Clone size appears in some rows only: once, few, many, or a class for an expanded clone.

v_call	j_call	clone_size	cdr3_aa
TRBV19	TRBJ2-2	few	CASSIFYRVGAGELFF
TRBV9	TRBJ2-3	many	CASSARTSGRDTQYF
TRBV4-3	TRBJ2-2	many	CASSQVLASPGELFF
TRBV4-1	TRBJ2-7	few	CASSHPGRAEQYF
TRBV9	TRBJ2-2	few	CASSVGQPNTGELFF
TRBV5-1	TRBJ1-1	few	CASSLARQGVNTEAFF
TRBV4-1	TRBJ1-4	-	CASSQQGAREKLFF
TRBV6-6	TRBJ2-3	many	CASSYTQFADTQYF
TRBV27	TRBJ1-5	few	CASSNLRESSNQPQHF
TRBV6-6	TRBJ2-1	few	CASSYYGTSGGTTYNEQFF
TRBV5-1	TRBJ2-7	few	CASRSGYSYEQYF
TRBV6-5	TRBJ2-1	few	CASRDRDSYNEQFF
TRBV4-3	TRBJ1-6	-	CASSQDWEGSAYSPLHF
TRBV7-9	TRBJ1-2	-	CASRPPVSVYGYTF
TRBV7-3	TRBJ2-1	-	CASSVGQGINEQFF
TRBV15	TRBJ1-2	-	CATSYKNLGYTF
TRBV25-1	TRBJ1-1	many	CASKGARAFF
TRBV6-2/TRBV6-3	TRBJ1-5	few	CASSPGWVFEPQHF
TRBV12-3/TRBV12-4	TRBJ2-7	few	CASSFTSGGREQYF